The rows below give T cell receptor beta chains drawn from one sample of a study of blood T cell repertoires in COVID-19. The protocol was immunoSEQ multiplex PCR, while the TCRdb copy is restricted to in-frame clones and leaves out a portion. There are under 65,000 clones in the sample; roughly 79% occur only once, and roughly 5.7% lies in the top ten. The sequenced sample was peripheral blood. The source is a woman between 55 and 75 years old with acute or convalescent COVID-19. The CDR3 runs from the conserved cysteine through the conserved F or W. The D gene is left open where the match is weak. Clone sizes are given selectively: once, few, many, or a class where the clone is expanded.

D gene,V gene,clone size,J gene,CDR3 protein,CDR3 DNA
.,TRBV19,.,TRBJ1-1,CASSIFYSGDANTEAFF,TGTGCCAGTAGTATTTTTTATTCAGGGGACGCGAACACTGAAGCTTTCTTT
TRBD1,TRBV30,.,TRBJ1-2,CAWMGDRDGYTF,TGTGCCTGGATGGGAGACAGGGACGGCTACACCTTC
TRBD2,TRBV14,.,TRBJ2-1,CASSLPSLAGGGAGNEQFF,TGTGCCAGCAGCCTCCCCTCGCTAGCGGGAGGTGGGGCGGGAAATGAGCAGTTCTTC
TRBD1,TRBV5-1,.,TRBJ2-1,CASTIDRGEQFF,TGCGCCAGCACTATCGACAGGGGTGAGCAGTTCTTC
TRBD2,TRBV19,.,TRBJ2-5,CASSTLAGQETQYF,TGTGCCAGTAGTACACTAGCGGGACAAGAGACCCAGTACTTC
TRBD1,TRBV6-6,.,TRBJ1-4,CASKGASEKLFF,TGTGCCAGCAAGGGGGCTTCTGAAAAACTGTTTTTT
.,TRBV28,few,TRBJ1-3,CASSSSKGARDTIYF,TGTGCCAGCAGTTCATCAAAAGGGGCCCGGGACACCATATATTTT
.,TRBV7-2,.,TRBJ1-1,CASSLRREREAFF,TGTGCCAGCAGCTTAAGGAGAGAACGTGAAGCTTTCTTT
TRBD2,TRBV29-1,.,TRBJ2-3,CSVDGREKRDTQYF,TGCAGCGTTGATGGGCGGGAGAAAAGGGATACGCAGTATTTT
TRBD2,TRBV5-1,.,TRBJ2-1,CASSLAYGSGRGNEQFF,TGCGCCAGCAGCTTGGCCTACGGTAGCGGGAGGGGGAATGAGCAGTTCTTC
.,TRBV3-1/TRBV3-2,.,TRBJ2-4,CASSVRGSKNIQYF,TGTGCCAGCAGCGTCAGAGGATCCAAAAACATTCAGTACTTC
TRBD2,TRBV11-2,.,TRBJ2-1,CASSLSGGTNNEQFF,TGTGCCAGCAGCCTTAGCGGGGGGACGAATAATGAGCAGTTCTTC
.,TRBV3-1/TRBV3-2,.,TRBJ1-4,CASSQDTGEKLFF,TGTGCCAGCAGCCAAGATACGGGTGAAAAACTGTTTTTT
.,TRBV4-1,few,TRBJ2-2,CASSRPSEGNTGELFF,TGCGCCAGCAGCCGCCCGAGTGAGGGAAACACCGGGGAGCTGTTTTTT
TRBD1,TRBV11-3,few,TRBJ1-1,CASSLDPGQKAFF,TGTGCCAGCAGCTTGGACCCGGGACAGAAAGCTTTCTTT
.,TRBV7-6,.,TRBJ1-4,CASRGQQLEKLFF,TGTGCCAGCAGAGGACAGCAACTAGAAAAACTGTTTTTT
TRBD1,TRBV7-8,few,TRBJ2-7,CASSLNRGPDEQYF,TGTGCCAGCAGTTTAAACAGGGGACCGGACGAGCAGTACTTC
TRBD1,TRBV19,.,TRBJ2-1,CASRRDSSYNEQFF,TGTGCCAGTAGACGGGACAGCTCCTACAATGAGCAGTTCTTC
.,TRBV4-1,.,TRBJ2-1,CASSQLFRGVDEQFF,TGCGCCAGCAGCCAACTCTTCAGGGGGGTGGATGAGCAGTTCTTC
.,TRBV18,.,TRBJ1-1,CASSLAAGENTEAFF,TGTGCCAGCTCACTTGCTGCGGGGGAGAACACTGAAGCTTTCTTT
.,TRBV2,.,TRBJ1-2,CASSLGGNYGYTF,TGTGCCAGCAGTCTAGGCGGAAACTATGGCTACACCTTC
.,TRBV9,.,TRBJ2-3,CASSVGLGRSTDTQYF,TGTGCCAGCAGCGTAGGTCTGGGGCGCAGCACAGATACGCAGTATTTT
.,TRBV10-1,.,TRBJ1-2,CASSPSGGPYGYTF,TGCGCCAGCAGTCCTTCGGGAGGGCCATATGGCTACACCTTC
TRBD1,TRBV18,.,TRBJ1-2,CASSPAGQGLLFGYGYTF,TGTGCCAGCTCACCTGCGGGACAGGGGCTACTTTTTGGGTATGGCTACACCTTC
TRBD1,TRBV2,.,TRBJ1-5,CASLGDRVGQPQHF,TGTGCCAGCTTGGGGGACAGGGTTGGGCAGCCCCAGCATTTT
.,TRBV5-4,.,TRBJ2-7,CASSLAGGFSYEQYF,TGTGCCAGCAGCTTGGCCGGCGGGTTCTCCTACGAGCAGTACTTC
.,TRBV4-1,.,TRBJ1-2,CASSQNQVNYGYTF,TGCGCCAGCAGCCAGAACCAGGTGAACTATGGCTACACCTTC
.,TRBV11-3,few,TRBJ2-7,CASKGSPSYEQYF,TGTGCCAGCAAGGGGTCGCCTTCCTACGAGCAGTACTTC
.,TRBV5-1,.,TRBJ2-2,CASSSSGSAGGGTGELFF,TGCGCCAGCAGCTCTTCAGGGTCGGCAGGGGGAGGCACCGGGGAGCTGTTTTTT
.,TRBV5-1,.,TRBJ2-1,CASSSRRGENEQFF,TGCGCCAGCAGCTCGCGCAGGGGAGAGAATGAGCAGTTCTTC
.,TRBV30,.,TRBJ2-2,CAWEGGGRTGELFF,TGTGCCTGGGAGGGAGGGGGAAGGACCGGGGAGCTGTTTTTT
TRBD2,TRBV10-3,.,TRBJ2-3,CAIRASGQSTDTQYF,TGTGCCATCAGGGCTAGCGGACAAAGCACAGATACGCAGTATTTT
.,TRBV5-6,.,TRBJ1-1,CASSADSWEAFF,TGTGCCAGCAGCGCGGACAGTTGGGAGGCTTTCTTT
.,TRBV15,.,TRBJ2-5,CATSRVRGGQETQYF,TGTGCCACCAGCAGAGTAAGGGGGGGACAAGAGACCCAGTACTTC
.,TRBV19,.,TRBJ1-3,CASSIDRNSGNTIYF,TGTGCCAGTAGTATAGACAGGAACTCTGGAAACACCATATATTTT
TRBD1,TRBV6-5,.,TRBJ2-3,CASSFSGTAHMYF,TGTGCCAGCAGTTTTTCCGGGACAGCACACATGTATTTT
TRBD2,TRBV7-8,once,TRBJ2-1,CASSFRSGNNNEQFF,TGTGCCAGCAGCTTTCGTAGCGGGAACAACAATGAGCAGTTCTTC
.,TRBV4-1,.,TRBJ2-1,CASSQVANEQFF,TGCGCCAGCAGCCAAGTCGCGAATGAGCAGTTCTTC
.,TRBV5-5,.,TRBJ1-5,CASSLAQGRGNQPQHF,TGTGCCAGCAGCTTGGCCCAGGGGAGAGGCAATCAGCCCCAGCATTTT
.,TRBV5-1,.,TRBJ2-3,CASSRDTDTQYF,TGCGCCAGCAGCCGAGACACAGATACGCAGTATTTT
TRBD2,TRBV30,.,TRBJ2-1,CAWKGSGRAGNEQFF,TGTGCCTGGAAGGGGAGCGGGAGGGCCGGAAATGAGCAGTTCTTC
TRBD1,TRBV30,.,TRBJ1-2,CAWSPLQGNYGYTF,TGTGCCTGGAGTCCCCTACAGGGGAACTATGGCTACACCTTC
TRBD2,TRBV25-1,.,TRBJ2-1,CASRTTSGANNEQFF,TGTGCCAGCAGAACCACTAGCGGCGCTAACAATGAGCAGTTCTTC
.,TRBV9,few,TRBJ1-1,CASHYDMTANTEAFF,TGTGCCAGTCACTACGACATGACAGCTAACACTGAAGCTTTCTTT
TRBD2,TRBV18,.,TRBJ2-6,CASSPLAGESGANVLTF,TGTGCCAGCTCACCACTAGCGGGAGAATCTGGGGCCAACGTCCTGACTTTC
.,TRBV6-5,.,TRBJ1-1,CASSYQDGRAEAFF,TGTGCCAGCAGTTACCAGGATGGGAGGGCTGAAGCTTTCTTT
.,TRBV21-1,.,TRBJ1-1,CASSSAETRDRGGRNTEAFF,TGTGCCAGCAGCAGCGCAGAAACCCGGGACAGGGGGGGTAGGAACACTGAAGCTTTCTTT
TRBD2,TRBV5-1,.,TRBJ2-2,CASTWREGNTGELFF,TGCGCCAGCACGTGGCGGGAGGGAAACACCGGGGAGCTGTTTTTT
.,TRBV6-5,.,TRBJ1-1,CASKEETSLNTEAFF,TGTGCCAGCAAAGAAGAGACAAGCCTGAACACTGAAGCTTTCTTT
TRBD2,TRBV19,.,TRBJ2-1,CASSILAGTFGGEQFF,TGTGCCAGTAGTATCCTAGCGGGCACATTCGGGGGTGAGCAGTTCTTC
TRBD2,TRBV5-1,.,TRBJ2-3,CASSLDPTGLAGTTDTQYF,TGCGCCAGCAGCTTGGACCCTACGGGACTAGCGGGTACTACAGATACGCAGTATTTT
TRBD1,TRBV5-1,.,TRBJ2-1,CASSVRDSSYNEQFF,TGCGCCAGCAGCGTCCGGGACAGCTCCTACAATGAGCAGTTCTTC
TRBD2,TRBV9,.,TRBJ2-3,CASSVRGGTSTDTQYF,TGTGCCAGCAGCGTACGGGGGGGCACTAGCACAGATACGCAGTATTTT